This T cell receptor (beta chain) was observed in a study of T cell changes during pregnancy in multiple sclerosis. Using immunoSEQ multiplex PCR, the repertoire was profiled, and TCRdb retains in-frame clones only, with some absent. The table lists approximately 50,000 clones, 80% to 95% of them singletons. Specimen: CD4+ T cells from peripheral blood mononuclear cells, collected after pregnancy. The source is a female donor in good health, enrolled as a control in a pregnancy study.

CDR3 protein: CAWMISGQGFTGELFF. CDR3 DNA sequence: TGTGCCTGGATGATCTCGGGACAGGGGTTCACCGGGGAGCTGTTTTTT. This chain joins TRBV30 and TRBJ2-2; 10 bases line up with TRBD1. Germline trimming cut 4 bases from V and 4 bases from J; bases unmatched to any gene: 9. The CDR3 spans 16 residues. CDR1 and CDR2 (germline): GTSNPN, SVGIG (reference sequence).